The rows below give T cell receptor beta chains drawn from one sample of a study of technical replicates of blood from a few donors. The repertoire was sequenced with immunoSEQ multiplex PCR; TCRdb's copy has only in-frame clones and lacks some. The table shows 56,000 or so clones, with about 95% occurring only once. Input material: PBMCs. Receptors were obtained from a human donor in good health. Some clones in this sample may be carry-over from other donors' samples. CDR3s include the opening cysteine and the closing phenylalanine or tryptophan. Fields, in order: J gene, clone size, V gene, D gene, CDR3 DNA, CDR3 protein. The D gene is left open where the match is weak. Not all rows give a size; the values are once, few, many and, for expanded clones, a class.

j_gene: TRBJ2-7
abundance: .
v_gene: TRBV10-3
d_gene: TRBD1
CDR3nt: TGTGCCATCAGCCAGACAGGGGGTACCTACGAGCAGTACTTC
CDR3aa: CAISQTGGTYEQYF

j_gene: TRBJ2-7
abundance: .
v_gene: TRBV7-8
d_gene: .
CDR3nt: TGTGCCAGCAGCCTCCGGGCCCTAGCCCTCGGCGAGCAGTACTTC
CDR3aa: CASSLRALALGEQYF

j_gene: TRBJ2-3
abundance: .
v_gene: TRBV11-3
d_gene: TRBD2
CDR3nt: TGTGCCAGCAGCTCCCGTACTAGCGGGAAAAGCACAGATACGCAGTATTTT
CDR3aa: CASSSRTSGKSTDTQYF

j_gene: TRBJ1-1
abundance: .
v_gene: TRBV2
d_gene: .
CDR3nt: TGTGCCAGCGGGATCGACAGGACGAACACTGAAGCTTTCTTT
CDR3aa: CASGIDRTNTEAFF

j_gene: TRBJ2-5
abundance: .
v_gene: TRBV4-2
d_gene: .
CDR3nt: TGTGCCAGCAGCCAAGTTTCTAGCCAGGAGACCCAGTACTTC
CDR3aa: CASSQVSSQETQYF

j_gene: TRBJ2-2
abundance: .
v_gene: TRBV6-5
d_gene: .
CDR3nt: TGTGCCAGCAGGCCAGGGCTCACCGGGGAGCTGTTTTTT
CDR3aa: CASRPGLTGELFF

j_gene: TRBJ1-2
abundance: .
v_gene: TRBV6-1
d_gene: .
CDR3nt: TGTGCCAGCAGTCGAAGCGGTACGGGGGAAGCTGGCTACACCTTC
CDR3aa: CASSRSGTGEAGYTF

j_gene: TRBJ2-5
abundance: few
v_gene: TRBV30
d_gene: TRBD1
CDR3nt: TGTGCCTGGAGTGTACGGGTTCTCAGACAGGGCGACCAAGAGACCCAGTACTTC
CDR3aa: CAWSVRVLRQGDQETQYF

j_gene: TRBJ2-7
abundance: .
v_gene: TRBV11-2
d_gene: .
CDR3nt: TGTGCCAGCAGCTTAAGCTTAGCCTACGAGCAGTACTTC
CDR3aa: CASSLSLAYEQYF

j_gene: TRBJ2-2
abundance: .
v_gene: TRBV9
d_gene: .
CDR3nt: TGTGCCAGCAGCGTAGTGGCGGGCGGGGAGCTGTTTTTT
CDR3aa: CASSVVAGGELFF

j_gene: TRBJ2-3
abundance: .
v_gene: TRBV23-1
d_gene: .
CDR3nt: TGCGCCAGCAGGACCGGACAGCACCGGGATACGCAGTATTTT
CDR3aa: CASRTGQHRDTQYF

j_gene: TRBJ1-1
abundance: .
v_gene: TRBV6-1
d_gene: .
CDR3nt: TGTGCCAGCAGTGAACCAGGGGAGGGCTTCGAAGCTTTCTTT
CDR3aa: CASSEPGEGFEAFF

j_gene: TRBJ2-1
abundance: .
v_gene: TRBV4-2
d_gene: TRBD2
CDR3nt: TGTGCCAGCAGCCCCGGGACTAGCGGGAGGAAGAATGAGCAGTTCTTC
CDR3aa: CASSPGTSGRKNEQFF

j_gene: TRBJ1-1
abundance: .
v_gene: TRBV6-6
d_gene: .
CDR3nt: TGTGCCAGCAGTCCCAGGGAACCGAACACTGAAGCTTTCTTT
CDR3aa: CASSPREPNTEAFF

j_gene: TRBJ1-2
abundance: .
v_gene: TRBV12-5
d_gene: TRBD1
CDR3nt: TGTGCTAGTGGTCTCGGACAGGGCCGGGCCACCTTC
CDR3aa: CASGLGQGRATF

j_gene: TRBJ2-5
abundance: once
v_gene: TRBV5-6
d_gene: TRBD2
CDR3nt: TGTGCCAGCAGCTCGGGGGGACTCCGGAGGACCCAGTACTTC
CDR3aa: CASSSGGLRRTQYF

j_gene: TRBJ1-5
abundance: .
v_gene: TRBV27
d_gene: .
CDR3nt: TGTGCCAGCAGTTTAGAGGGAGGCAATCAGCCCCAGCATTTT
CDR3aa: CASSLEGGNQPQHF

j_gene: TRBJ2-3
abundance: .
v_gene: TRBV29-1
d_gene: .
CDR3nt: TGCAGCGGCGCTCAGGGCGGTTCAACAGATACGCAGTATTTT
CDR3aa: CSGAQGGSTDTQYF

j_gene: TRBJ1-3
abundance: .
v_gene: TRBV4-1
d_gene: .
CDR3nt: TGCGCCAGCAGCTCCGACATGGGCTCTGGAAACACCATATATTTT
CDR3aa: CASSSDMGSGNTIYF

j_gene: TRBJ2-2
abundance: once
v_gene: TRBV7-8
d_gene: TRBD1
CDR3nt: TGTGCCAGCAGCTTAGGGGACAGGACCGGGGAGCTGTTTTTT
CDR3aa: CASSLGDRTGELFF

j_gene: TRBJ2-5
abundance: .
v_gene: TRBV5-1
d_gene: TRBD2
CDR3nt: TGCGCCAGCAGCTTGACGGCTAGCGGGTTGCAGACCCAGTACTTC
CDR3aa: CASSLTASGLQTQYF

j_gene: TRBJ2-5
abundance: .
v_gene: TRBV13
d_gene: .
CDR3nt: TGTGCCAGCAGCGCAGACACCCAAGAGACCCAGTACTTC
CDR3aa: CASSADTQETQYF

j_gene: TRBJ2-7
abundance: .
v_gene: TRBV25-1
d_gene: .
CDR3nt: TGTGCCAGCAGTGTTCCAGGGGCCTTGGGGTACGAGCAGTACTTC
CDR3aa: CASSVPGALGYEQYF

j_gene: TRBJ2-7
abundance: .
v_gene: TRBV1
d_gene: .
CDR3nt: TGCACCAGCAGCCAAGAGAAGACTAGCGGGAACTTTTACGAGCAGTACTTC
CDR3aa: CTSSQEKTSGNFYEQYF

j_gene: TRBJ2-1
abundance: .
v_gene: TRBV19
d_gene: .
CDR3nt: TGTGCCAGTAGTATCTGGTCACTAGATGAGCAGTTCTTC
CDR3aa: CASSIWSLDEQFF

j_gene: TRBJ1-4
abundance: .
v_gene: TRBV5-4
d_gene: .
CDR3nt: TGTGCCAGCAGCCCCGGGGGGGCTGCTACCAATGAAAAACTGTTTTTT
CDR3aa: CASSPGGAATNEKLFF

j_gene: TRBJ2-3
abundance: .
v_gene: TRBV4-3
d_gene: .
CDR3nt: TGCGCCAGCAGCCAAGAGGAGACGACAGATACGCAGTATTTT
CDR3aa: CASSQEETTDTQYF

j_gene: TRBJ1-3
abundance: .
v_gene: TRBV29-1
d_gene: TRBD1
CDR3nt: TGCAGCGTTAAACCCGACAGGGGTAACACCATATATTTT
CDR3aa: CSVKPDRGNTIYF

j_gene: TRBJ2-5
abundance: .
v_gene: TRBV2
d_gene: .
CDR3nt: TGTGCCAGCATGTCGGGGGGCCAGACCCAGTACTTC
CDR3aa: CASMSGGQTQYF

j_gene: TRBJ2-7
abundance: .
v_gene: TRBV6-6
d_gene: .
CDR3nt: TGTGCCAGCAGTTACTCGGGCATTTACGAGCAGTACTTC
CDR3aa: CASSYSGIYEQYF

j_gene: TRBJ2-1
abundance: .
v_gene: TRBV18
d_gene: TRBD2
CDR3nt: TGTGCCAGCTCACCAGCGATTAGCGGGGGGGCCAATGAGCAGTTCTTC
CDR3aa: CASSPAISGGANEQFF

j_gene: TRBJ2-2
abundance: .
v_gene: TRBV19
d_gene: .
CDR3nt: TGTGCCAGTAGTACCCCCTACGGCACCGGGGAGCTGTTTTTT
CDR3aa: CASSTPYGTGELFF

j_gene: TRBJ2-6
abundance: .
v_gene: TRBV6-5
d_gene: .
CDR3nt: TGTGCCAGCAGGGCCTCTGGGGCCAACGTCCTGACTTTC
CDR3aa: CASRASGANVLTF

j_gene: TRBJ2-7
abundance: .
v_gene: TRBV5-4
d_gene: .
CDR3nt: TGTGCCAGCAGCGAAGGGACTTGGAGCTCCTACGAGCAGTACTTC
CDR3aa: CASSEGTWSSYEQYF

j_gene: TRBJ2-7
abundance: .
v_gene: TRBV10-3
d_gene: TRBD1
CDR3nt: TGTGCCTCGACCGGGACAGGAAATACCTACGAGCAGTACTTC
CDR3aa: CASTGTGNTYEQYF

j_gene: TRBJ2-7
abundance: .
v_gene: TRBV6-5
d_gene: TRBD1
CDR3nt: TGTGCCAGCAGAGGACAGGTCCTTGCCTACGAGCAGTACTTC
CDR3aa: CASRGQVLAYEQYF

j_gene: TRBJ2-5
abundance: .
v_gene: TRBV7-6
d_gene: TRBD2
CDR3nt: TGTGCCAGCAGCTTCCCCGGACTAGCGGGGCAAGAGACCCAGTACTTC
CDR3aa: CASSFPGLAGQETQYF

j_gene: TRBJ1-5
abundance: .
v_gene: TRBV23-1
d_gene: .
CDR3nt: TGCGCCAGCAGTCGTAAACAGGGACCTCAGCCCCAGCATTTT
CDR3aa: CASSRKQGPQPQHF

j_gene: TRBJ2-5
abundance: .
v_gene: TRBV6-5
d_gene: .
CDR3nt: TGTGCCAGCAGTTACTTCTCCTCGGACCAGGGTCCCGAGTACTTC
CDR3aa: CASSYFSSDQGPEYF

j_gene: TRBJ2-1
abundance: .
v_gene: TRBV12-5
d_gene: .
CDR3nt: TGTGCTAGTGGTTTGCGCTACAATGAGCAGTTCTTC
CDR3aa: CASGLRYNEQFF

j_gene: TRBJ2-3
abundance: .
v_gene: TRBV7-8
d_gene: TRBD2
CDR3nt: TGTGCCAGCAGCCCTTTTGAGACTAGCGGGTTCACAGATACGCAGTATTTT
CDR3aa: CASSPFETSGFTDTQYF

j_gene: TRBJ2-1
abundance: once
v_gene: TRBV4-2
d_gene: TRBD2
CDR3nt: TGTGCCAGCAGGAGCCTAGCGGGAGGGTACAATGAGCAGTTCTTC
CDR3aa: CASRSLAGGYNEQFF

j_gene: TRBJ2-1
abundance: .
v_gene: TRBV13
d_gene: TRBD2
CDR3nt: TGTGCCAGCAGCTTCGGGACTAGCGTTCGTGCTGAGCAGTTCTTC
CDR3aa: CASSFGTSVRAEQFF

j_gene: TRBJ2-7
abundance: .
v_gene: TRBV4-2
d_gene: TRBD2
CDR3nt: TGTGCCAGCAGCCAATGGACTAGCGGGGGGAGCTCCTACGAGCAGTACTTC
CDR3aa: CASSQWTSGGSSYEQYF

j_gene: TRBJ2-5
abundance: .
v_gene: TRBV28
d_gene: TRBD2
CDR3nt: TGTGCCAGCAGACCGCCCCGGATTAGCGGGATAGAGACCCAGTACTTC
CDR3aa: CASRPPRISGIETQYF

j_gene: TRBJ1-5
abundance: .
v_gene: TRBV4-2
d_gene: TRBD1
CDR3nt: TGTGCCAGCAGCCAAGGCTTGGGACAGCGATGGCCCCAGCATTTT
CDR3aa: CASSQGLGQRWPQHF

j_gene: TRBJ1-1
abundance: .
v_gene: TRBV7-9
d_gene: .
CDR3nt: TGTGCCGGCACTCTGGGGGGGCTCGGCACTGAAGCTTTCTTT
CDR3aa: CAGTLGGLGTEAFF

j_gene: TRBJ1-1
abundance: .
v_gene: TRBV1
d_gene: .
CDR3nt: TGCACCAGCAGCCAAGGGCTGGCTGAAGCTTTCTTT
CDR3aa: CTSSQGLAEAFF

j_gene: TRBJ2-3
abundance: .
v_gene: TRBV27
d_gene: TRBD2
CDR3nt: TGTGCCAGCAGTTCCGCTAGCGGAATCACAGATACGCAGTATTTT
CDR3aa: CASSSASGITDTQYF

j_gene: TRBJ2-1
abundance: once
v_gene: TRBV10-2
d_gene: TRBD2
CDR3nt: TGCGCCAGCAGTGAGTCTTCCGGGACTAGGGACAATGAGCAGTTCTTC
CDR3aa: CASSESSGTRDNEQFF

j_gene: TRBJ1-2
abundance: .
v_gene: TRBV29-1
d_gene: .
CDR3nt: TGCAGCCCCAGGGTGGGCGCGGACTATGGCTACACCTTC
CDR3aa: CSPRVGADYGYTF

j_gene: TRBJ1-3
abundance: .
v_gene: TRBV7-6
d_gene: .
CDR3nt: TGTGCCAGCAGCTTAGCGACTGGACAGCTTGGAAACACCATATATTTT
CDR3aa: CASSLATGQLGNTIYF

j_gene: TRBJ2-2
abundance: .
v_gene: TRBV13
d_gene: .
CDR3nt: TGTGCCAGCAGCCCCCAGTTGCGGCGGGACACCGGGGAGCTGTTTTTT
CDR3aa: CASSPQLRRDTGELFF

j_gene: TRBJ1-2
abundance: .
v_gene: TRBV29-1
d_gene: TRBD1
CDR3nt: TGCAGCGTTTATGGACCGACAGGGGAAGAGGGCTACACCTTC
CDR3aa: CSVYGPTGEEGYTF

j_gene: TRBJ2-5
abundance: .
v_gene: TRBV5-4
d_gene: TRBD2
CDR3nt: TGTGCCAGCAGCCCAAGCGGGGGGACGAAAGAGACCCAGTACTTC
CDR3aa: CASSPSGGTKETQYF

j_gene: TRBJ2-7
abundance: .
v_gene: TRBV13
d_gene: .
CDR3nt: TGTGCCAGCAGTCGAAAGTCTAGCTCCTACGAGCAGTACTTC
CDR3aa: CASSRKSSSYEQYF

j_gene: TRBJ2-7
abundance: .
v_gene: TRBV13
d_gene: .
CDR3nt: TGTGCCAGCAGCCTCCGAGCGTACGAGCAGTACTTC
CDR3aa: CASSLRAYEQYF

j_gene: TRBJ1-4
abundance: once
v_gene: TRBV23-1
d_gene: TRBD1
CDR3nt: TGCGCCAGCAGTCAACCAACCCCGTACAGGGGAGGCCCCGGGGAAAAACTGTTTTTT
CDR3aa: CASSQPTPYRGGPGEKLFF